The present T cell receptor beta chain was sequenced within a study of regulatory T cells in long-lasting Graves disease. Overall study: Newly diagnosed Graves' patients took antithyroid drugs under 3 months. Study observations and caveats: The number of shared public clonotypes was higher in persistent patients (around 2,700) than new patients (966).

The CDR3 covers 14 residues. The germline V and J ends were trimmed by 2 bases and 5 bases, with 10 bases remaining between them. Researchers made TCR beta libraries by using iRepertoire HTBI primers and running Arm-PCR on CDR3 regions. From the multiplex PCR reads, TCRdb called clonotypes with MiXCR, one entry per CDR3 protein. The table includes 440,000 or so distinct CDR3 sequences, about 16% detected once. In regard to this clonotype: What it recognizes is unknown.

Time point: newly diagnosed GD, antithyroid drugs for less than 3 months. Researchers made the TCR library from RNA that was extracted from PBMCs. This sample also belongs to another study, concerning T cells in Graves' hyperthyroidism and ophthalmopathy. That source reports: Hyperthyroidism had been newly diagnosed in patients aged 18 to 65, and its duration was under 2 months. The study left out patients who had uncontrolled infection, other autoimmune disease, pregnancy or lactation.

This chain joins TRBV12-3 or TRBV12-4 and TRBJ2-1, with D possibly being TRBD1 or TRBD2 (5 bases each). This TCR was recovered from a woman under 40 with Graves disease. The sample in question was peripheral blood mononuclear cells (PBMCs), obtained at new diagnosis, from a patient treated with antithyroid drugs. In DNA, the CDR3 is TGTGCCAGCAGTTTACCGGGACGGGACAATGAGCAGTTCTTC. It encodes CASSLPGRDNEQFF.